The present T cell receptor (beta chain) was sequenced within a study of T cells in localized non-small cell lung cancer. General study findings and limits: Of the top 100 tumor clones, median approximately 60 were in adjacent lung, approximately 28 among its top 100.

Regarding this clone: The antigen remains unidentified.

This CDR3 is 16 amino acids long. V lost 4 bases and J 0 bases, leaving 14 bases between the germline ends. Germline V gene lookup returns CDR1 SGHNT and CDR2 YYREEE (reference sequence). The data were produced by immunoSEQ multiplex PCR, yet TCRdb's version contains in-frame clones alone and is incomplete. The sample consists of more than 15,000 clones, roughly 90% of them appearing once. The sample consisted of peripheral blood, taken before any cancer treatment. The receptor was isolated from a male donor aged 60 or over with stage II squamous cell lung carcinoma. The rearrangement joins TRBV5-4 to TRBJ1-3; perhaps TRBD1 as D (6 bases). CDR3 bases: TGTGCCAGCAGCAAACAGGGACTATCCTCTGGAAACACCATATATTTT. Residues: CASSKQGLSSGNTIYF.